The rows below give T cell receptor beta chains drawn from one sample of a study of blood T cell repertoires in COVID-19. The repertoire was sequenced with immunoSEQ multiplex PCR; TCRdb's copy has only in-frame clones and lacks some. The data hold more than 250,000 clones, with approximately 89% observed a single time. What was sequenced was PBMCs or T cells enriched from blood (not recorded which). Source of these receptors: a woman between 35 and 50 years old with acute COVID-19. Each CDR3 is given with its conserved first and last residue. D genes are given only for firm matches. Only part of the rows carry a size: once, few, many, or a class if the clone is expanded.

TRBD2,NA,TRBJ2-7,TRBV14,CASSQEKALLGTSGYEQYF,TGTGCCAGCAGCCAAGAAAAAGCTCTGCTTGGGACTAGCGGCTACGAGCAGTACTTC
NA,NA,TRBJ1-6,TRBV19,CASSVADASPLHF,TGTGCCAGTAGCGTAGCGGACGCCTCACCCCTCCACTTT
TRBD2,NA,TRBJ2-5,TRBV12-3/TRBV12-4,CASSFAGGETQYF,TGTGCCAGCAGTTTCGCGGGGGGAGAGACCCAGTACTTC
NA,NA,TRBJ1-5,TRBV7-8,CASSLGERGVGQPQHF,TGTGCCAGCAGCTTAGGAGAACGGGGGGTCGGTCAGCCCCAGCATTTT
NA,NA,TRBJ1-5,TRBV7-2,CASSFWEGQGGNQPQHF,TGTGCCAGCAGCTTTTGGGAAGGCCAGGGCGGCAATCAGCCCCAGCATTTT
NA,NA,TRBJ2-5,TRBV19,CASSIGGRQETQYF,TGTGCCAGTAGTATAGGTGGCAGGCAAGAGACCCAGTACTTC
NA,NA,TRBJ1-1,TRBV11-3,CASSLDVGGVSTEAFF,TGTGCCAGCAGCTTAGATGTCGGAGGGGTGAGCACTGAAGCTTTCTTT
NA,NA,TRBJ1-2,TRBV7-2,CASSLASGGASDGYTF,TGTGCCAGCAGCTTAGCGAGCGGTGGTGCCAGCGACGGCTACACCTTC
NA,once,TRBJ1-5,TRBV24-1,CATSGQGGQPQHF,TGTGCCACCAGTGGGCAGGGCGGTCAGCCCCAGCATTTT
TRBD1,NA,TRBJ2-7,TRBV24-1,CATSDSTNRDRGGQYF,TGTGCCACCAGTGATTCCACAAACCGGGACAGGGGAGGCCAGTACTTC
TRBD1,NA,TRBJ1-1,TRBV18,CASSPYGDRGMNTEAFF,TGTGCCAGCTCACCGTACGGGGACAGGGGTATGAACACTGAAGCTTTCTTT